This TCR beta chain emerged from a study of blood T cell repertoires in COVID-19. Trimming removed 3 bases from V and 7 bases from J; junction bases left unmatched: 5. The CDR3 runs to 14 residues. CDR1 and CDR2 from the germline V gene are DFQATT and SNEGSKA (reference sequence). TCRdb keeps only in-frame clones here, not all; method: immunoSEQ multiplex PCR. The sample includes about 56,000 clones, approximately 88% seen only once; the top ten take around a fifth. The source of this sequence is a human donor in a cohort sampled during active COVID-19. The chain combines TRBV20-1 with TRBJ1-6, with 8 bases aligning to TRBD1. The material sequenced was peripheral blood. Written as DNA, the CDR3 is TGCAGTGCTAGTCGACAGGGGATCAATTCACCCCTCCACTTT. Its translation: CSASRQGINSPLHF.